One sample yielded the 5 T cell receptor beta chains listed below, sequenced in a study of tumor-infiltrating lymphocytes in primary liver carcinoma. Without any cell sorting, about 20-32 mg of bulk tissue yielded co-extracted RNA and DNA. TCR beta cDNA was made from around 460 ng total RNA with a constant-region primer. The TCR beta library was amplified through three nested multiplex PCR rounds in a modified ARM-PCR procedure. Both of the initial two PCR rounds ran for about 11 cycles and employed TRBV1-TRBV30 forward primers alongside a C-beta reverse primer. From the multiplex PCR reads, TCRdb called clonotypes with MiXCR, one entry per CDR3 protein. The sample lists about 74,000 distinct CDR3 sequences, approximately 74% occurring once. Source material: liver tumor tissue from sampling region 4. Subset defined: tumor region T4, right-lateral pole. The receptors were gathered from a middle-aged man with primary liver carcinoma and hepatitis B virus infection.

The table lists this clonotype with a count of one. At one of its ends the junction is not consistent with the germline gene, which may arise from a read error. The chain uses TRBV6-1 and TRBJ2-3; D is uncertain. CDR1 and CDR2 from the germline V gene are MNHNS and SASEGT. The CDR3 covers 14 residues. CDR3 DNA sequence: TGTGCCAGCAGTTCCCTAAGCAGCACAAATACACAGTATTTT. It yields the protein CASSSLSSTNTQYF.

This clonotype came up once. Just one base apart from a much larger clone, this may be a read error. The CDR3 does not end in the conserved phenylalanine or tryptophan, so this is likely a read error. The gene calls are TRBV7-9 and TRBJ1-1; weak D call: TRBD1 (6 bases). Germline V CDR1 and CDR2: SEHNR, FQNEAQ (reference sequence). Trimming took off 2 bases at V and 3 bases at J, with 19 bases between the two ends. The CDR3 has 17 residues. CDR3 in amino acids: CASSLRKGGGADTEAFS. The CDR3 bases are TGTGCCAGCAGCTTACGAAAGGGCGGGGGCGCGGACACTGAAGCTTTCTCT.

To note about this clonotype: A much larger clone differs from this one at a single base, so this may be a read error. The chain recombines TRBV21-1 with TRBJ2-5. TRBV21-1 is classified as a pseudogene. The CDR3 has 13 residues. The CDR3 is CASSKSNQETQYF. The CDR3 DNA reads as TGTGCCAGCAGCAAAAGTAACCAAGAGACCCAGTACTTC.

This clonotype has ten or more counts. The genes are TRBV14 and TRBJ2-1, with D possibly being TRBD2 (5 bases). The CDR3 extends over 14 amino acids. Germline V gene data show CDR1 as SGHDN and CDR2 as FVKESK. Between the trimmed V and J ends, which lost 1 base and 4 bases, there was a span of 8 bases. CDR3 sequence reads: CASSQGGQYNEQFF. DNA for the CDR3: TGTGCCAGCAGCCAAGGAGGGCAGTACAATGAGCAGTTCTTC.

Of note for this clonotype: Lacking the conserved final phenylalanine or tryptophan, this CDR3 likely reflects a read error. It is unclear where the CDR3 begins or ends on the DNA, so no DNA is shown, and the CDR3 is as TCRdb lists it. The chain joins TRBV11-2 to TRBJ2-1; TRBD2 reflects the table's D call only, with no check against the DNA. In germline, CDR1 is SGHAT, CDR2 FQNNGV. The CDR3 length is 14 residues, termini included. The CDR3 reads CTSSSAGPGNERFC.